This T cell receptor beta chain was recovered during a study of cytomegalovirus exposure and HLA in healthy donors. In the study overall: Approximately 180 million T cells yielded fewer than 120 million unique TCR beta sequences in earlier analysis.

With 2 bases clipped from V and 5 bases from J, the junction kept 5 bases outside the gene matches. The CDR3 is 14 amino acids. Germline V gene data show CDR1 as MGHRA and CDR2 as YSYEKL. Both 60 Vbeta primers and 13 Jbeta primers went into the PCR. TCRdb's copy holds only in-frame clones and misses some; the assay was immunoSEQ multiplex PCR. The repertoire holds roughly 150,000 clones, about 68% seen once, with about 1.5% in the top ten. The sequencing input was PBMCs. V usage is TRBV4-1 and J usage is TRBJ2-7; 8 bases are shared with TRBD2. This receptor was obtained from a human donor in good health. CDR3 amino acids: CASSQRTGGNEQYF. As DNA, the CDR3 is TGCGCCAGCAGCCAACGGACGGGGGGGAACGAGCAGTACTTC.